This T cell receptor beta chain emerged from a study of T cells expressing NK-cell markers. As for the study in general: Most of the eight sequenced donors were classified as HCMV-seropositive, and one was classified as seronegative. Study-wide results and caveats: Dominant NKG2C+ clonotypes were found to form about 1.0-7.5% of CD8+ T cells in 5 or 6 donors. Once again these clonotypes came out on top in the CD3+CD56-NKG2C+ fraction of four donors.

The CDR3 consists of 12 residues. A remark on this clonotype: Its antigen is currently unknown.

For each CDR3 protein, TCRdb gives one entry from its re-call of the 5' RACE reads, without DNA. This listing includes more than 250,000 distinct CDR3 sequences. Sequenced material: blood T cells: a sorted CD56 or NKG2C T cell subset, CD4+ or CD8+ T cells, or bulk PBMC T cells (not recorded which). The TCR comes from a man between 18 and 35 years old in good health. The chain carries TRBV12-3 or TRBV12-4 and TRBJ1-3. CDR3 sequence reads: CASRLAGNTIYF.